Listed below are T cell receptor beta chains from one sample, sequenced in a study of T cells after yellow fever vaccination. From the 5' RACE reads, TCRdb called clonotypes with MiXCR, one entry per CDR3 protein. Of more than 80,000 distinct CDR3 sequences listed, around 5.8% are singletons. This sample comprised CD8+ T cells sorted from PBMCs, obtained 10 days after the yellow fever booster vaccination. These receptors all stem from a man aged 18 to 29 who received the YFV17D yellow fever vaccine. CDR3s include the opening cysteine and the closing phenylalanine or tryptophan. D genes are given only for firm matches. Clone size is given for some rows only: seen once, a few or many times, or a class if the clone is expanded.

j_gene,v_gene,d_gene,abundance,CDR3aa,CDR3nt
TRBJ2-3,TRBV7-9,TRBD2,few,CASSPRGRGFRLAVYTDTQYF,TGTGCCAGCTCCCCAAGGGGTAGGGGCTTCCGCCTAGCGGTATACACAGATACGCAGTATTTT
TRBJ2-3,TRBV5-4,NA,few,CASSPRGASTDTQYF,TGTGCCAGCAGCCCCCGTGGAGCTAGCACAGATACGCAGTATTTT
TRBJ2-3,TRBV6-4,NA,NA,CASSDRGDTDTQYF,TGTGCCAGCAGTGACCGGGGCGACACAGATACGCAGTATTTT
TRBJ1-2,TRBV6-2/TRBV6-3,NA,few,CATRSGAEGYTF,TGTGCCACCAGAAGTGGAGCGGAAGGCTACACCTTC
TRBJ2-7,TRBV4-3,NA,NA,CASSQDRGRSYEQYF,TGCGCCAGCAGCCAAGATCGGGGACGTTCCTACGAGCAGTACTTC
TRBJ2-7,TRBV20-1,TRBD1,few,CSARDMQGDSYEQYF,TGCAGTGCTAGAGATATGCAGGGGGACTCCTACGAGCAGTACTTC
TRBJ2-5,TRBV29-1,TRBD2,NA,CSVEIAGGEETQYF,TGCAGCGTTGAGATAGCGGGGGGTGAGGAGACCCAGTACTTC
TRBJ1-1,TRBV20-1,TRBD1,many,CSATGQMNTEAFF,TGCAGTGCTACGGGACAGATGAACACTGAAGCTTTCTTT
TRBJ2-1,TRBV5-1,NA,few,CASSLELGVWDNEQFF,TGCGCCAGCAGCTTGGAGTTGGGAGTCTGGGACAATGAGCAGTTCTTC
TRBJ1-4,TRBV4-3,TRBD1,NA,CASSHGQGGEKLFF,TGCGCCAGCAGCCACGGACAGGGGGGTGAAAAACTGTTTTTT
TRBJ2-2,TRBV5-1,NA,NA,CASALGVNTGELFF,TGCGCCAGCGCATTAGGGGTGAACACCGGGGAGCTGTTTTTT
TRBJ2-1,TRBV5-4,NA,NA,CASSSRDHTNGEQFF,TGTGCCAGCAGCTCCCGGGACCACACCAACGGTGAGCAGTTCTTC
TRBJ2-5,TRBV29-1,NA,NA,CSVELVGTQYF,TGCAGCGTTGAACTTGTGGGGACCCAGTACTTC
TRBJ2-1,TRBV7-2,NA,many,CASSFRWGEQFF,TGTGCCAGCAGCTTCCGGTGGGGCGAGCAGTTCTTC
TRBJ1-1,TRBV24-1,TRBD1,few,CATSVRGPVTEAFF,TGTGCCACCAGTGTCAGGGGGCCGGTTACTGAAGCTTTCTTT
TRBJ2-4,TRBV18,NA,many,CASAFETGDIQYF,TGTGCCAGCGCCTTCGAGACAGGAGACATTCAGTACTTC
TRBJ1-2,TRBV7-9,TRBD1,NA,CASSDRGFDYGYTF,TGTGCCAGCAGCGACAGGGGTTTTGACTATGGCTACACCTTC
TRBJ2-5,TRBV20-1,NA,NA,CSARRSVGQETQYF,TGCAGTGCTAGACGGAGTGTGGGCCAAGAGACCCAGTACTTC
TRBJ2-2,TRBV7-2,TRBD1,few,CASRDQGAWSGELFF,TGTGCCAGCAGGGACCAGGGGGCATGGAGCGGGGAGCTGTTTTTT
TRBJ2-7,TRBV10-3,NA,few,CAISGGDSYEQYF,TGTGCCATCAGTGGGGGCGACTCCTACGAGCAGTACTTC
TRBJ2-1,TRBV6-5,NA,many,CASEGGNEQFF,TGTGCCAGCGAGGGGGGCAATGAGCAGTTCTTC
TRBJ2-7,TRBV29-1,TRBD1,NA,CSVEVDRGPPIDEQYF,TGCAGCGTTGAAGTTGACAGGGGGCCTCCGATCGACGAGCAGTACTTC
TRBJ2-2,TRBV24-1,TRBD1,few,CATSDPGTVNTGELFF,TGTGCCACCAGTGATCCCGGGACAGTTAACACCGGGGAGCTGTTTTTT
TRBJ2-1,TRBV7-6,TRBD2,few,CASSLGISGVYEQFF,TGTGCCAGCAGCTTAGGGATTAGCGGGGTCTATGAGCAGTTCTTC
TRBJ2-1,TRBV29-1,NA,many,CSVGQGEDNEQFF,TGCAGCGTTGGCCAGGGTGAGGACAATGAGCAGTTCTTC
TRBJ1-2,TRBV13,TRBD1,NA,CASSLWDSYGYTF,TGTGCCAGCAGCCTATGGGACAGCTATGGCTACACCTTC
TRBJ2-3,TRBV19,TRBD1,many,CASSRGQGANTQYF,TGTGCCAGTAGTAGGGGACAGGGGGCGAATACGCAGTATTTT
TRBJ2-3,TRBV6-5,NA,few,CARASPCEDTQYF,TGTGCTAGGGCAAGTCCCTGCGAAGATACGCAGTATTTT
TRBJ2-5,TRBV20-1,NA,few,CSAREGSYGTQYF,TGCAGTGCTAGAGAGGGCAGCTATGGGACCCAGTACTTC
TRBJ1-5,TRBV19,NA,NA,CASSITGSTPTPQHF,TGTGCCAGTAGTATTACAGGGTCCACCCCCACGCCCCAGCATTTT
TRBJ2-7,TRBV27,TRBD2,NA,CASSQWGGTRNEKYF,TGTGCCAGCAGCCAATGGGGGGGTACGCGCAACGAGAAGTACTTC
TRBJ1-3,TRBV6-2/TRBV6-3,NA,few,CASSYSPGDRTSGNTIYF,TGTGCCAGCAGTTACAGTCCCGGCGACAGAACTTCTGGAAACACCATATATTTT
TRBJ1-1,TRBV27,NA,few,CASSLEGLMDTEAFF,TGTGCCAGCAGTTTGGAGGGGCTCATGGACACTGAAGCTTTCTTT
TRBJ1-5,TRBV4-2,NA,few,CASSQELGDNNQPQHF,TGTGCCAGCAGCCAAGAATTGGGAGACAACAATCAGCCCCAGCATTTT
TRBJ2-3,TRBV11-2,TRBD2,NA,CASSLEITSGGVTDTQYF,TGTGCCAGCAGCTTAGAGATAACTAGCGGGGGTGTGACAGATACGCAGTATTTT
TRBJ2-1,TRBV4-2,TRBD2,NA,CASSQASGGAYEQFF,TGTGCCAGCAGCCAAGCTAGCGGGGGGGCTTATGAGCAGTTCTTC
TRBJ2-3,TRBV23-1,NA,NA,CASSPHPGDTQYF,TGCGCCAGCAGTCCTCACCCGGGAGATACGCAGTATTTT
TRBJ2-7,TRBV9,NA,few,CASSLEGSARSYEQYF,TGTGCCAGCAGCTTAGAAGGCTCTGCACGATCCTACGAGCAGTACTTC
TRBJ2-1,TRBV2,NA,few,CASSVGIRGEQFF,TGTGCCAGCAGTGTGGGGATACGTGGTGAGCAGTTCTTC